Listed here are 32 T cell receptor beta chains from one sample, sequenced in a study of PD-1 blockade in classical Hodgkin lymphoma. Profiled with immunoSEQ multiplex PCR; TCRdb holds only in-frame clones, not every one. The table has approximately 84,000 clones, over 80% seen once. As for time point: cycle 4 day 1 (C4D1), after about 6 weeks of nivolumab. Exposure to brentuximab vedotin varied, and each patient had relapsed following autologous stem cell transplantation. The sequenced sample was peripheral blood mononuclear cells (PBMCs), obtained before the fourth cycle of nivolumab. These receptors came from a human donor with classical Hodgkin lymphoma.

Only a few counts were recorded for this clone. The rearrangement joins TRBV6-4 to TRBJ2-2; 8 positions agree with TRBD2. Germline-derived CDR1 and CDR2 are MRHNA and SNTAGT. CDR3 length equals 14 residues. The junction had 2 bases not matched to a gene; V was cut back by 6 bases and J by 2 bases. For the CDR3, the DNA is TGTGCCAGCAGACTAGCGGAAAACACCGGGGAGCTGTTTTTT. Translation: CASRLAENTGELFF.

The V and J genes are TRBV5-1 and TRBJ2-2, with D unresolved. V shed 0 bases and J shed 3 bases, with 3 bases lying between them. Germline loops: CDR1 SGHRS, CDR2 YFSETQ. This CDR3 is 13 amino acids long. This CDR3 is CASSLGYTGELFF. As DNA, the CDR3 is TGCGCCAGCAGCTTGGGCTACACCGGGGAGCTGTTTTTT.

The V gene is TRBV19, the J gene TRBJ1-5; D unclear. CDR3 length equals 13 residues. The germline CDR1 and CDR2 sequences are LNHDA and SQIVND (reference sequence). V lost 3 bases and J 4 bases, leaving 7 bases between the germline ends. Here the CDR3 reads CASSMDGNQPQHF. The CDR3 coding sequence is TGTGCCAGTAGTATGGATGGGAATCAGCCCCAGCATTTT.

The gene calls are TRBV18 and TRBJ2-7; D possibly matches TRBD1 or TRBD2 (5 bases each). The CDR3 runs 14 residues. V lost 2 bases and J lost 4, with 12 bases in between. The germline V gene encodes CDR1 KGHSH and CDR2 LQKENI. CDR3 bases: TGTGCCAGCTCACCAGGGACGCGGGCGTACGAGCAGTACTTC. Encoded protein: CASSPGTRAYEQYF.

The chain combines TRBV19 with TRBJ1-5; maybe TRBD1 (6 bases). The CDR3 totals 16 residues. Germline values: CDR1 LNHDA, CDR2 SQIVND (reference sequence). V was trimmed by 8 bases and J by 3 bases, leaving 20 bases between them. DNA for the CDR3: TGTGCCAGTGCGGGGGGCTCCCACTCAATCAATCAGCCCCAGCATTTT. As protein: CASAGGSHSINQPQHF.

The gene calls are TRBV5-1 and TRBJ2-1, with 12 bases identical to TRBD1. Germline trimming cut 4 bases from V and 9 bases from J; bases unmatched to any gene: 11. The germline V gene encodes CDR1 SGHRS and CDR2 YFSETQ. This CDR3 spans 16 amino acids. DNA of the CDR3: TGCGCCAGCAGCCCGGGACAGGGGGCGATGAAGCTTGAGCAGTTCTTC. It encodes CASSPGQGAMKLEQFF.

CDR3 residues: CASSLLGTAASYEQYF. The CDR3 nucleotides read TGTGCCAGCAGCTTGCTTGGGACAGCCGCCTCCTACGAGCAGTACTTC. The chain employs TRBV5-6 and TRBJ2-7, with 7 bases identical to TRBD1. The CDR3 has 16 residues. The junction had 7 bases not matched to a gene; V was cut back by 1 base and J by 0 bases. Germline lookup yields CDR1 SGHDT and CDR2 YYEEEE.

The chain links TRBV28 to TRBJ1-2, with a possible D match to TRBD1 (6 bases). The V end was cut by 10 bases, the J end by 4 bases, with 16 bases between. The CDR3 is 13 residues long. CDR1 is MDHEN, CDR2 SYDVKM, per germline. In DNA form, the CDR3 reads TGTGCCACAGAGGGGGGACCCCTCTATGGCTACACCTTC. This codes for CATEGGPLYGYTF.

This clone was counted once. The chain is built from TRBV7-2 and TRBJ1-3, with TRBD1 as a possible D gene (5 bases). CDR3 length equals 15 residues. V lost 2 bases to trimming and J lost 8 bases, with 16 bases between them. Germline CDR1 reads SGHTA; CDR2 reads FQGNSA. CDR3 sequence: CASSLLGHGGDTIYF. The CDR3 bases are TGTGCCAGCAGCTTATTGGGGCATGGAGGGGACACCATATATTTT.

The chain couples TRBV19 to TRBJ1-1; 8 bases match TRBD1. Germline loops: CDR1 LNHDA, CDR2 SQIVND (reference sequence). The CDR3 sequence is 15 residues long. V dropped 6 bases and J dropped 9; count of bases not matched to a gene: 15. The DNA of the CDR3 is TGTGCCAGTAGCCTTCGTCAGGGGGCAATTCTCCAAGCTTTCTTT. Translated: CASSLRQGAILQAFF.

The genes are TRBV7-8 and TRBJ2-2, with 10 nucleotides matching TRBD2. This CDR3 is built from 19 residues. With 1 base clipped from V and 7 bases from J, the junction kept 15 bases outside the gene matches. Per the germline V gene, CDR1 is SGHVS and CDR2 is FQNEAQ. CDR3 nucleotides: TGTGCCAGCAGCTTAGTGCTAGCGGGAGCCCCCCGAGGGTTCGGGGAGCTGTTTTTT. It translates to CASSLVLAGAPRGFGELFF.

The chain recombines TRBV6-1 with TRBJ2-1; 7 bases are a match to TRBD1. V lost 2 bases and J lost 4; bases outside the gene matches: 5. The CDR3 covers 15 residues. CDR1 and CDR2 from the germline V gene are MNHNS and SASEGT. The chain's CDR3 is CASSEYRGEYNEQFF. The CDR3 nucleotides are TGTGCCAGCAGTGAATACAGGGGCGAATACAATGAGCAGTTCTTC.

V usage is TRBV10-3 and J usage is TRBJ1-2; D remains ambiguous. CDR3 length: 13 residues. Trimming took off 1 base at V and 4 bases at J, with 7 bases between the two ends. Germline-derived CDR1 and CDR2 are ENHRY and SYGVKD. The CDR3 DNA reads as TGTGCCATCAGTGAGTTGGGCAGCTATGGCTACACCTTC. Encoded protein: CAISELGSYGYTF.

This chain uses TRBV6-1 with TRBJ1-3; D gene uncertain. The V gene's germline CDR1 is MNHNS and CDR2 SASEGT. This CDR3 comprises 14 residues. Trimming stripped 4 bases from V and 0 bases from J, with 7 bases between. CDR3 DNA: TGTGCCAGCAGTGTGACTGTCTCTGGAAACACCATATATTTT. The encoded protein is CASSVTVSGNTIYF.

The chain couples TRBV19 to TRBJ2-5; 12 nucleotides align to TRBD2. The CDR3 runs 19 residues. Germline-derived CDR1 and CDR2 are LNHDA and SQIVND (reference sequence). Germline trimming cut 2 bases from V and 1 base from J; bases unmatched to any gene: 11. The CDR3 DNA follows: TGTGCCAGTAGTATATTACCCAGGCTAGCGGGGGGGCCCCAAGAGACCCAGTACTTC. Translated, it gives CASSILPRLAGGPQETQYF.

The chain has TRBV5-1 and TRBJ2-2, with 8 bases matching TRBD2. This CDR3 contains 14 residues. Germline-derived CDR1 and CDR2 are SGHRS and YFSETQ. The junction had 6 bases not matched to a gene; V was cut back by 4 bases and J by 7 bases. CDR3 amino acids: CASSPTSEVGELFF. CDR3 bases: TGCGCCAGCAGCCCGACTAGCGAGGTCGGGGAGCTGTTTTTT.

The chain links TRBV19 to TRBJ1-5; the match to TRBD1 covers 9 bases. J was trimmed by 7 bases and V by 8 bases; bases with no gene match: 15. Germline V gene data show CDR1 as LNHDA and CDR2 as SQIVND (reference sequence). The CDR3 contains 16 residues. Here the CDR3 reads CASGEGQGFNLQPQHF. In DNA, the CDR3 is TGTGCCAGTGGGGAGGGACAGGGATTCAATCTACAGCCCCAGCATTTT. The full variable domain, completed using reference TRBV19 and TRBJ1-5, is DGGITQSPKYLFRKEGQNVTLSCEQNLNHDAMYWYRQDPGQGLRLIYYSQIVNDFQKGDIAEGYSVSREKKESFPLTVTSAQKNPTAFYLCASGEGQGFNLQPQHFGDGTRLSIL.

The chain recombines TRBV2 with TRBJ1-5, with D possibly being TRBD1 (6 bases). Trimming stripped 7 bases from V and 3 bases from J, with 25 bases between. Germline V gives CDR1 SNHLY, CDR2 FYNNEI. The CDR3 covers 18 residues. For the CDR3, the DNA is TGTGCCAGCACTGGAGAGCAGGGAGGGGGATACTACAATCAGCCCCAGCATTTT. It is translated as CASTGEQGGGYYNQPQHF.

The CDR3 DNA follows: TGTGCCAGCAGCCCCGGGGCAGGGGGTTCCAACGTCCTGACTTTC. Amino acids: CASSPGAGGSNVLTF. The gene calls are TRBV11-2 and TRBJ2-6, with 7 nucleotides matching TRBD1. The CDR3 sequence is 15 residues long. J gave up 8 bases and V 5 bases, and 9 bases lay outside the gene matches. Germline V gene lookup returns CDR1 SGHAT and CDR2 FQNNGV.

The genes are TRBV14 and TRBJ2-3; TRBD2 agrees at 8 bases. Germline CDR1 is SGHDN and CDR2 is FVKESK. V lost 4 bases, J lost 4 bases, and 10 bases stayed unmatched. This CDR3 region has 16 residues. This chain's CDR3 is CASSRGLAGLSDTQYF. CDR3 nucleotide sequence: TGTGCCAGCAGCCGCGGACTAGCTGGGTTGTCAGATACGCAGTATTTT.

The chain is built from TRBV14 and TRBJ2-1; D might be TRBD2 (5 bases). V lost 5 bases and J lost 7, with 15 bases in between. The CDR3 extends over 14 amino acids. The germline CDR1 and CDR2 sequences are SGHDN and FVKESK. The CDR3 loop is CASSFTGKDNEQFF. The DNA for the CDR3 is TGTGCCAGCAGCTTTACCGGGAAGGATAATGAGCAGTTCTTC.

The chain links TRBV2 to TRBJ1-2; D is ambiguous. CDR3 length: 13 residues. The V gene's germline CDR1 is SNHLY and CDR2 FYNNEI. V was pared by 2 bases and J by 8 bases, with 12 bases between. The CDR3 sequence: CASSERAEIGYTF. The CDR3 coding sequence is TGTGCCAGCAGTGAACGGGCGGAGATAGGCTACACCTTC.

This chain uses TRBV15 with TRBJ2-5, with 8 bases aligning to TRBD1. CDR3 length: 16 amino acids. Germline-derived CDR1 and CDR2 are LNHNV and YYDKDF (reference sequence). The V segment lost 0 bases and the J segment 5 bases; nucleotides outside the gene matches: 8. The CDR3 spells CATSRDRAGGGETQYF. As DNA, the CDR3 is TGTGCCACCAGCAGAGATCGTGCAGGGGGCGGGGAGACCCAGTACTTC. Using reference TRBV15 and TRBJ2-5 for the parts outside the CDR3, the full variable domain is DAMVIQNPRYQVTQFGKPVTLSCSQTLNHNVMYWYQQKSSQAPKLLFHYYDKDFNNEADTPDNFQSRRPNTSFCFLDIRSPGLGDTAMYLCATSRDRAGGGETQYFGPGTRLLVL.

V and J are TRBV10-3 and TRBJ2-5; D possibly corresponds to TRBD2 (5 bases). Germline-derived CDR1 and CDR2 are ENHRY and SYGVKD. The CDR3 sequence is 14 residues long. V gave up 3 bases and J gave up 3 bases, with 11 bases separating them. CDR3 protein: CAISDFPAEETQYF. In DNA form, the CDR3 reads TGTGCCATCAGTGATTTCCCAGCGGAAGAGACCCAGTACTTC.

The genes are TRBV7-3 and TRBJ2-1; 15 bases fit TRBD2. The length of the CDR3 is 16 residues. Germline lookup yields CDR1 SGHTA and CDR2 FQGTGA. Trimming removed 4 bases from V and 9 bases from J; junction bases left unmatched: 7. The CDR3 sequence: CASSSGLAGGLGEQFF. The CDR3 nucleotides are TGTGCCAGCAGCTCCGGACTAGCGGGAGGGCTTGGTGAGCAGTTCTTC.

The V and J genes are TRBV13 and TRBJ2-5, with 8 bases matching TRBD2. V was pared by 5 bases and J by 5 bases, with 7 bases of the junction left unmatched. Per germline, CDR1 PRHDT and CDR2 FYEKMQ (reference sequence). The CDR3 covers 14 residues. This CDR3 is CASSPRLASETQYF. CDR3 sequence (DNA): TGTGCCAGCAGCCCGAGACTAGCGAGTGAGACCCAGTACTTC.

This clone occurred a few times. The chain has TRBV29-1 and TRBJ2-7; D unresolved. Germline CDR1 and CDR2: SQVTM and ANQGSEA. The V gene lost 8 bases and the J gene lost 2 bases, with 13 bases spanning the gap. This CDR3 region has 12 residues. The CDR3 DNA sequence: TGCAGCCCGAAGGACGGCCCCTACGAGCAGTACTTC. This sequence encodes CSPKDGPYEQYF.

The CDR3 spells CASTITGPPYEQYF. In DNA form, the CDR3 reads TGTGCCAGCACGATAACTGGGCCTCCCTACGAGCAGTACTTC. The V call is TRBV18, the J call TRBJ2-7, with D uncertain. Germline V gene sequence: CDR1 KGHSH, CDR2 LQKENI. This CDR3 region has 14 residues. V lost 8 bases to trimming and J lost 2 bases, with 16 bases between them.

The chain recombines TRBV4-2 with TRBJ2-2; maybe TRBD2 (6 bases). CDR1 and CDR2 from the germline V gene are LGHNA and YNFKEQ. CDR3 length: 16 amino acids. Trimming took off 1 base at V and 2 bases at J, with 11 bases between the two ends. In nucleotides, the CDR3 is TGTGCCAGCAGCCAAGGACTAGAAGTAAACACCGGGGAGCTGTTTTTT. Residues: CASSQGLEVNTGELFF.

The CDR3 nucleotides are TGTGCCAGCAGCGTAGGGGACAGGGTCACTGAAGCTTTCTTT. This encodes CASSVGDRVTEAFF. This chain connects TRBV9 to TRBJ1-1, with 9 bases matching TRBD1. V dropped 0 bases and J dropped 4; count of bases not matched to a gene: 1. This CDR3 region has 14 residues. The germline V gene has CDR1 SGDLS and CDR2 YYNGEE.

CDR3 in amino acids: CASSYMTPSGANVLTF. The CDR3 coding sequence is TGTGCCAGCAGTTACATGACCCCCTCGGGGGCCAACGTCCTGACTTTC. The rearrangement joins TRBV6-6 to TRBJ2-6; D call uncertain. Germline lookup yields CDR1 MNHNY and CDR2 SVGAGI (reference sequence). V shed 2 bases and J shed 4 bases, with 12 bases lying between them. The CDR3 runs 16 residues.

The CDR3 region is CASSLAGQGFTGNTIYF. DNA for the CDR3: TGTGCCAGCAGTTTAGCGGGACAGGGGTTTACTGGAAACACCATATATTTT. The chain has TRBV28 and TRBJ1-3, with 10 bases matching TRBD1. The CDR3 consists of 17 residues. Trimming took 2 bases from V and 2 from J; bases not matched to a gene: 6. Germline V gene data show CDR1 as MDHEN and CDR2 as SYDVKM.